Listed here are 21 T cell receptor beta chains from one sample, sequenced in a study of blood T cell repertoires in COVID-19. Method: immunoSEQ multiplex PCR; TCRdb's copy keeps in-frame clones and lacks some. The sample yields about 330,000 clones, approximately 85% seen once. Material: peripheral blood. The receptors here all came from a human donor in a cohort sampled during active COVID-19.

The V and J genes are TRBV27 and TRBJ1-2; TRBD1 agrees at 7 bases. Germline CDR1 reads MNHEY; CDR2 reads SMNVEV (reference sequence). The CDR3 extends over 15 amino acids. The J segment lost 6 bases and the V segment lost 2 bases, leaving 9 bases of the junction unmatched. The CDR3 DNA reads as TGTGCCAGCAGTTTAGCAGTAGGGACAGTGGATGGCTACACCTTC. Its translation is CASSLAVGTVDGYTF.

This sequence joins TRBV7-3 and TRBJ2-3, with 7 positions matching TRBD2. This CDR3 contains 15 residues. With V trimmed by 2 bases and J by 4 bases, 6 bases remained unmatched. The germline V gene encodes CDR1 SGHTA and CDR2 FQGTGA. CDR3 sequence reads: CASSLSSGMSDTQYF. The CDR3 DNA reads TGTGCCAGCAGCTTATCAAGCGGGATGTCAGATACGCAGTATTTT.

The chain recombines TRBV30 with TRBJ1-6; the D is unclear. Germline-derived CDR1 and CDR2 are GTSNPN and SVGIG (reference sequence). The length of the CDR3 is 14 residues. V lost 0 bases, J lost 8 bases, and 11 bases lay in between. The CDR3 spells CAWSVLGGDSPLHF. CDR3 nucleotides: TGTGCCTGGAGTGTTTTAGGCGGTGATTCACCCCTCCACTTT.

The CDR3 sequence: CATSDQQGAGGYTF. The CDR3, as DNA: TGTGCCACCAGTGATCAACAGGGGGCCGGTGGCTACACCTTC. The chain employs TRBV24-1 and TRBJ1-2; 9 positions agree with TRBD1. The CDR3 is 14 residues long. The V gene end was trimmed by 3 bases and the J gene end by 7 bases; junction bases not matched to a gene: 5. The germline V gene encodes CDR1 KGHDR and CDR2 SFDVKD.

V is TRBV29-1 and J is TRBJ1-1; tentative D call: TRBD1 (6 bases). The CDR3 runs to 13 residues. V lost 6 bases, J lost 1 base, and 12 bases lay in between. Germline CDR1 and CDR2: SQVTM and ANQGSEA. Here the CDR3 reads CSVAGHTNTEAFF. The DNA for the CDR3 is TGCAGCGTAGCGGGACACACGAACACTGAAGCTTTCTTT.

V usage is TRBV5-6 and J usage is TRBJ1-6; D gene unclear. The CDR3 runs to 16 residues. The V end lost 3 bases, the J end lost 0 bases, and 10 bases lay between the germline ends. Germline V gene lookup returns CDR1 SGHDT and CDR2 YYEEEE. The CDR3 region has the DNA TGTGCCAGCAGCTCCCTTGGGAGCTCCTATAATTCACCCCTCCACTTT. This codes for CASSSLGSSYNSPLHF. Filled out from reference TRBV5-6 and TRBJ1-6, the complete variable domain reads DAGVTQSPTHLIKTRGQQVTLRCSPKSGHDTVSWYQQALGQGPQFIFQYYEEEERQRGNFPDRFSGHQFPNYSSELNVNALLLGDSALYLCASSSLGSSYNSPLHFGNGTRLTVT.

The J gene is TRBJ2-5, the V gene TRBV9; the match to TRBD2 covers 7 bases. J was trimmed by 3 bases and V by 0 bases; bases with no gene match: 11. The CDR3 is 17 residues long. Germline CDR1 SGDLS, CDR2 YYNGEE. In DNA, the CDR3 is TGTGCCAGCAGCGTAGCTCGGTATCTAGCGGATAAAGAGACCCAGTACTTC. It is translated as CASSVARYLADKETQYF.

This clone was seen a single time. This chain joins TRBV6-5 and TRBJ1-2, with unresolved D. Germline CDR1 is MNHEY and CDR2 is SVGAGI. This CDR3 is built from 13 residues. V dropped 4 bases and J dropped 7 bases, with 13 bases sitting between them. CDR3 loop: CASSSSEAAGYTF. The CDR3 nucleotides read TGTGCCAGCAGTTCCTCAGAGGCGGCTGGCTACACCTTC.

The chain uses TRBV3-1 (or the pseudogene TRBV3-2) and TRBJ2-1; TRBD1 matches at 7 bases. The V gene end was trimmed by 0 bases and the J gene end by 7 bases; junction bases not matched to a gene: 9. Per germline, CDR1 LGHDT and CDR2 YNNKEL (reference sequence). The CDR3 spans 16 residues. CDR3 loop: CASSQDQGGFLNEQFF. CDR3 bases: TGTGCCAGCAGCCAAGATCAAGGGGGCTTTTTGAATGAGCAGTTCTTC.

This chain links TRBV3-1 (or the pseudogene TRBV3-2) with TRBJ2-2, with 8 bases identical to TRBD1. Germline CDR1 is LGHDT and CDR2 is YNNKEL (reference sequence). The junction had 3 bases not matched to a gene; V was cut back by 0 bases and J by 6 bases. The CDR3 totals 15 residues. The CDR3 spells CASSQDTRGPGELFF. CDR3 DNA: TGTGCCAGCAGCCAAGATACCAGGGGGCCCGGGGAGCTGTTTTTT.

CDR3 coding DNA: TGTGCCATCAGTCGGGGACAGCGATATAATTCACCCCTCCACTTT. Its translation is CAISRGQRYNSPLHF. This chain joins TRBV10-3 and TRBJ1-6; TRBD1 agrees at 7 bases. CDR1 is ENHRY and CDR2 is SYGVKD in the germline V gene. V lost 5 bases and J lost 4; bases outside the gene matches: 5. The CDR3 has 15 amino acids.

The V and J genes are TRBV24-1 and TRBJ1-1; possible D gene TRBD1, 6 bases. V was cut by 3 bases and J by 0 bases, with 10 bases left in between. The CDR3 has 15 amino acids. Germline CDR1 KGHDR, CDR2 SFDVKD. This CDR3 reads CATSDGTTMNTEAFF. In DNA form, the CDR3 reads TGTGCCACCAGTGATGGGACAACCATGAACACTGAAGCTTTCTTT.

J is TRBJ2-5 and V is TRBV7-9; maybe TRBD2 (5 bases). V was clipped by 4 bases and J by 0 bases, with 6 bases between them. This CDR3 region has 13 residues. Looked up from germline, CDR1 is SEHNR and CDR2 is FQNEAQ (reference sequence). The CDR3 DNA reads TGTGCCAGCAGCTACGGGAACCAAGAGACCCAGTACTTC. Translating gives CASSYGNQETQYF.

The chain uses TRBV2 and TRBJ1-5; TRBD1 is a possible D gene (5 bases). V lost 6 bases, J lost 6 bases, and 15 bases lay in between. This CDR3 has 14 residues. Per germline, CDR1 SNHLY and CDR2 FYNNEI. Here the CDR3 DNA reads TGTGCCAGCAGCATAAAACGTAGGGGTCAGCCCCAGCATTTT. Protein product: CASSIKRRGQPQHF.

This chain links TRBV7-9 with TRBJ1-2; a possible D gene is TRBD1 (5 bases). The CDR3 length is 12 residues. The germline V gene encodes CDR1 SEHNR and CDR2 FQNEAQ (reference sequence). V was clipped by 6 bases and J by 7 bases, with 12 bases between them. CDR3 in amino acids: CASSRKGPGYTF. For the CDR3, the DNA is TGTGCCAGCAGTCGTAAGGGGCCTGGCTACACCTTC.

J is TRBJ2-7 and V is TRBV6-5; perhaps TRBD1 as D (6 bases). From germline, CDR1 is MNHEY and CDR2 SVGAGI. The germline V and J ends were trimmed by 6 bases and 0 bases, with 12 bases remaining between them. This CDR3 is 14 amino acids long. CDR3 region: CASRTGFGSYEQYF. DNA of the CDR3: TGTGCCAGCAGAACAGGGTTTGGCTCCTACGAGCAGTACTTC.

CDR3 amino acids: CASSYDQQDQPQHF. The CDR3 DNA follows: TGTGCCAGCAGTTACGATCAACAAGATCAGCCCCAGCATTTT. This chain links TRBV6-5 with TRBJ1-5; unclear D gene. V gave up 2 bases and J gave up 5 bases, with 10 bases separating them. CDR3 length equals 14 residues. Looked up from germline, CDR1 is MNHEY and CDR2 is SVGAGI.

A single count supports this clone. The rearrangement uses TRBV19 and TRBJ1-2; 11 bases align to TRBD1. V lost 3 bases and J lost 6; bases outside the gene matches: 3. Per the germline V gene, CDR1 is LNHDA and CDR2 is SQIVND (reference sequence). The CDR3 is 14 amino acids. In nucleotides, the CDR3 is TGTGCCAGTAGTATCGAGGGACAGGGGGATGGCTACACCTTC. Translating gives CASSIEGQGDGYTF. Supplemented by reference TRBV19 and TRBJ1-2, the full variable domain reads DGGITQSPKYLFRKEGQNVTLSCEQNLNHDAMYWYRQDPGQGLRLIYYSQIVNDFQKGDIAEGYSVSREKKESFPLTVTSAQKNPTAFYLCASSIEGQGDGYTFGSGTRLTVV.

This rearrangement joins TRBV30 to TRBJ2-7; possibly TRBD1 for D (6 bases). Trimming cost V 2 bases and J 2 bases, with 7 bases left between them. Germline CDR1 GTSNPN, CDR2 SVGIG (reference sequence). This CDR3 is 12 amino acids long. CDR3 nucleotides: TGTGCCTGGAGTAGGGACACCTACGAGCAGTACTTC. Amino acid sequence: CAWSRDTYEQYF.

This clone was recorded a few times. The rearrangement uses TRBV12-5 and TRBJ1-4; TRBD1 aligns across 8 bases. Germline CDR1 reads LGHNT; CDR2 reads FRNRAP. The CDR3 sequence is 15 residues long. Trimming at V came to 3 bases and at J to 6 bases, leaving 6 bases not matched to a gene. The CDR3 nucleotides read TGTGCTAGTGGTTTCGGGGACAGGCGCCATGAAAAACTGTTTTTT. This sequence encodes CASGFGDRRHEKLFF.

The rearrangement links TRBV24-1 to TRBJ1-2; a possible D gene is TRBD1 (6 bases). This CDR3 has 14 residues. V lost 3 bases to trimming and J lost 8 bases, with 15 bases between them. From germline, CDR1 is KGHDR and CDR2 SFDVKD. This chain's CDR3 is CATSDPGQLRGYTF. The DNA of the CDR3 is TGTGCCACCAGTGATCCCGGACAGTTAAGGGGCTACACCTTC.